This TCR beta chain was recorded in a study of CD8 T cells in Susac syndrome. This CDR3 contains 13 residues. The V and J ends lost 10 bases and 7 bases, in that order; junction bases with no gene match: 9. CDR1 and CDR2 (germline): LNHDA, SQIVND (reference sequence). The RNA, roughly 0.45 to 1 ug, was put through reverse transcription using random hexamers. The amplification used immunoSEQ multiplex PCR on TCR beta CDR3; it spanned 54 Vbeta and 13 Jbeta. One entry per CDR3 protein results from TCRdb running MiXCR on the immunoSEQ multiplex PCR reads. The sample lists about 110,000 distinct CDR3 sequences; roughly 94% were seen once.

The material sequenced was CD8+ T cells from PBMCs. This chain links TRBV19 with TRBJ1-5; 8 bases agree with TRBD1. This clonotype was obtained from a human donor with Susac syndrome. DNA for the CDR3: TGTGCCATTTCTCCAGGGGGCGGGCAGCCCCAGCATTTT. Encoded protein: CAISPGGGQPQHF. The entire variable domain, with the rest obtained from reference TRBV19 and TRBJ1-5, is as follows: DGGITQSPKYLFRKEGQNVTLSCEQNLNHDAMYWYRQDPGQGLRLIYYSQIVNDFQKGDIAEGYSVSREKKESFPLTVTSAQKNPTAFYLCAISPGGGQPQHFGDGTRLSIL.